This T cell receptor beta chain was recovered during a study of regulatory dendritic cells for organ transplantation. Study in general: Regulatory dendritic cells came from monocytes given vitamin D3 and IL-10.

As regards this clone: Its matching antigen is unknown.

TCRdb keeps only in-frame clones here, not all; method: immunoSEQ multiplex PCR. The sample records 12,000 or so clones, about nine tenths being singletons. The CDR3 is 12 amino acids. V was cut by 5 bases and J by 4 bases, with 8 bases left in between. Germline V gene sequence: CDR1 MNHEY, CDR2 SVGAGI. Allogeneic regulatory or mature dendritic cells were co-cultured for 5 days with CFSE-labeled sorted T cells at 1:10. Study-wide points: Mature dendritic cells appeared to drive more memory CD8+ clonal expansion than regulatory ones. Resting memory CD8+ T cells held the most alloreactive clonotypes.

Specimen: naive CD8+ T cells from blood cultured with dendritic cells. Subset here: CD45RA+ naive T cells. The rearrangement joins TRBV6-5 to TRBJ1-2; D is undetermined. The source of this sequence is a human donor in good health. The DNA of the CDR3 is TGTGCCAGCAGTAGTGGAGCCTATGGCTACACCTTC. Its translation is CASSSGAYGYTF.